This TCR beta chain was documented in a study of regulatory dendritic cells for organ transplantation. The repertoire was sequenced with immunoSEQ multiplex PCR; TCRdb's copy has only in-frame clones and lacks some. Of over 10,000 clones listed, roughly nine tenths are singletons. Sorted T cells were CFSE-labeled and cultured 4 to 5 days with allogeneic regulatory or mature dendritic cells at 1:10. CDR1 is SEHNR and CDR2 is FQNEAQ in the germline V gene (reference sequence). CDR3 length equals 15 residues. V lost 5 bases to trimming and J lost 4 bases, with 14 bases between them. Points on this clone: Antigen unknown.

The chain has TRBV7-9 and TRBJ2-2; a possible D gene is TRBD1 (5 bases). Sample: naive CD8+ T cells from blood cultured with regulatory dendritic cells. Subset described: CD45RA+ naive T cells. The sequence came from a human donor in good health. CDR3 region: CASSRRDRSTGELFF. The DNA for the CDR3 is TGTGCCAGCAGCCGCAGGGATAGGAGCACCGGGGAGCTGTTTTTT.